This note documents a single T cell receptor beta chain sequence. Antigen unknown. Running of the v3.0 immunoSEQ assay took place at survey level. Sequencing was performed with immunoSEQ multiplex PCR; in TCRdb, only in-frame clones are kept and a portion is missing. The table lists 30,000 to 40,000 clones, roughly 80% of them singletons, with around 5.1% in the top ten. The data were obtained in a study of long-term antiretroviral therapy in people with HIV. The length of the CDR3 is 16 residues. Germline values: CDR1 SGHVS, CDR2 FQNEAQ. V lost 0 bases, J lost 8 bases, and 11 bases stayed unmatched. Overall study findings and caveats: Information pertaining to ART adherence, viral resistance or therapeutic modifications was not obtained. After ART, diversity increased yet remained lower than transplant donor controls.

None of the participants with HIV were treated outside the United States. The chain links TRBV7-8 to TRBJ1-2; 8 bases map to TRBD1. The input for sequencing was unsorted PBMCs, taken 1.5 years after starting antiretroviral therapy. The clonotype comes from a man between 18 and 29 years old with HIV. Here the CDR3 DNA reads TGTGCCAGCAGCTTAGCGGGGGCAGGGGGCTCGAGAGGCTACACCTTC. Encoded protein: CASSLAGAGGSRGYTF.